Presented here are 21 T cell receptor beta chains from one specimen sequenced in a study of T cells after yellow fever vaccination. TCRdb re-derived calls from the 5' RACE reads in MiXCR, one entry per CDR3 protein. The sample lists about 360,000 distinct CDR3 sequences, more than 5.5% occurring once. Here the sequenced sample was PBMCs, taken 5 days after the yellow fever booster vaccination. These receptors were obtained from a man younger than 40 who received the YFV17D yellow fever vaccine.

This clonotype was observed at least ten times. This chain connects TRBV20-1 to TRBJ2-1; possibly TRBD1 for D (5 bases). The CDR3 runs to 15 residues. Between the trimmed V and J ends, which lost 6 bases and 6 bases, there was a span of 21 bases. From germline, CDR1 is DFQATT and CDR2 SNEGSKA (reference sequence). The CDR3 DNA sequence: TGCAGTGCAGACACCCGGACAAAGAATCTCAATGAGCAGTTCTTC. It translates to CSADTRTKNLNEQFF.

The rearrangement joins TRBV7-2 to TRBJ2-7, with no clear D. This CDR3 contains 12 residues. V was cut by 6 bases and J by 7 bases, with 13 bases left in between. Per germline, CDR1 SGHTA and CDR2 FQGNSA. The CDR3 region is CASSSPGLEQYF. In nucleotides, the CDR3 is TGTGCCAGCAGTTCCCCGGGTCTTGAGCAGTACTTC.

The J gene is TRBJ1-4, the V gene TRBV5-1, with 10 nucleotides matching TRBD1. The ends lost 4 bases at V and 4 bases at J; junction bases unmatched: 7. The CDR3 loop spans 16 amino acids. Germline V gene lookup returns CDR1 SGHRS and CDR2 YFSETQ. This chain's CDR3 is CASSRGQGSFNEKLFF. The CDR3 coding sequence is TGCGCCAGCAGCCGGGGACAGGGGAGTTTTAATGAAAAACTGTTTTTT.

This clonotype has only a few counts. The final CDR3 position lacks the conserved phenylalanine or tryptophan, pointing to a likely read error. Because the CDR3's place on the DNA is in doubt, the DNA is left out and the CDR3 is given as listed by TCRdb. The rearrangement links TRBV6-4 to TRBJ2-4; the table names TRBD2, a call not compared with the DNA. The CDR3 is 16 amino acids in total, end residues counted. CDR1 is MRHNA, CDR2 SNTAGT, per germline. CDR3 in amino acids: CASSDLRETSGRIPKP.

This clonotype was detected only a few times. This rearrangement joins TRBV2 to TRBJ2-7; D perhaps matches TRBD2 (6 bases). V lost 6 bases to trimming and J lost 4 bases, with 7 bases between them. The CDR3 length is 11 residues. The germline CDR1 and CDR2 sequences are SNHLY and FYNNEI. The DNA for the CDR3 is TGTGCCAGCAGGGCGGGGTACGAGCAGTACTTC. It yields the protein CASRAGYEQYF.

Ten or more counts support this clonotype. The J gene is TRBJ1-5, the V gene TRBV5-1, with D tentatively TRBD1 (6 bases). This CDR3 is 15 amino acids long. Germline V gene lookup returns CDR1 SGHRS and CDR2 YFSETQ. Trimming shortened V by 0 bases and J by 7 bases, and 14 bases separated the two germline ends. The CDR3 DNA reads TGCGCCAGCAGCTTGGGAGCCGGGGGCGGGCAGCCCCAGCATTTT. Its translation: CASSLGAGGGQPQHF.

DNA for the CDR3: TGTGCCAGCAGCTTAGAATGGGGGACAGATACGCAGTATTTT. This translates into CASSLEWGTDTQYF. The rearrangement joins TRBV7-2 to TRBJ2-3, with D perhaps TRBD1 or TRBD2 (5 bases each). This CDR3 has 14 residues. The V end lost 1 base, the J end lost 3 bases, and 8 bases lay between the germline ends. CDR1 and CDR2 (germline): SGHTA, FQGNSA.

This clonotype was seen only a few times. The rearrangement joins TRBV29-1 to TRBJ2-5; no clear D gene. V was clipped by 3 bases and J by 1 base, with 12 bases between them. Germline assignment: CDR1 SQVTM and CDR2 ANQGSEA. The CDR3 is 14 amino acids. CDR3 DNA: TGCAGCGTTGATAGACGGAGTTCCCAAGAGACCCAGTACTTC. Its translation: CSVDRRSSQETQYF. The complete variable domain, with remaining parts taken from reference TRBV29-1 and TRBJ2-5, reads SAVISQKPSRDICQRGTSLTIQCQVDSQVTMMFWYRQQPGQSLTLIATANQGSEATYESGFVIDKFPISRPNLTFSTLTVSNMSPEDSSIYLCSVDRRSSQETQYFGPGTRLLVL.

Only a few counts were recorded for this clonotype. The chain couples TRBV12-3 or TRBV12-4 to TRBJ2-7, with D maybe TRBD1 (5 bases). V was cut by 5 bases and J by 2 bases, with 13 bases left in between. This CDR3 contains 14 residues. The CDR3, as DNA: TGTGCCAGCAGTAGGGGTTCCGGACCCTACGAGCAGTACTTC. This sequence encodes CASSRGSGPYEQYF.

This clonotype was recorded a few times. This chain joins TRBV13 and TRBJ2-1; D unclear. Trimming left V 5 bases short and J 11 bases short, with 13 bases between. The CDR3 is 12 residues long. Germline V gene sequence: CDR1 PRHDT, CDR2 FYEKMQ (reference sequence). The CDR3 bases are TGTGCCAGCAGCGGGGATAGAGGAAAGCAGTTCTTC. It specifies CASSGDRGKQFF.

This chain uses TRBV5-4 with TRBJ2-7; unclear D gene. The CDR3 sequence is 14 residues long. Trimming removed 7 bases at V and 2 bases at J, with 16 bases between. Germline values: CDR1 SGHNT, CDR2 YYREEE (reference sequence). CDR3 coding DNA: TGTGCCAGCCTTGTCATCTGCCGTCCCTACGAGCAGTACTTC. Protein product: CASLVICRPYEQYF.

This clonotype appeared many times. The genes are TRBV28 and TRBJ2-3; the D call may be TRBD1 or TRBD2 (6 bases each). Germline V gene lookup returns CDR1 MDHEN and CDR2 SYDVKM. The V end was cut by 8 bases, the J end by 2 bases, with 14 bases between. The CDR3 extends over 14 amino acids. CDR3 region: CASRGTHLTDTQYF. The CDR3 nucleotides are TGTGCCAGCCGGGGGACACATCTCACAGATACGCAGTATTTT.

This clonotype showed up just a few times. The V gene is TRBV7-2, the J gene TRBJ1-2, with D uncertain. CDR1 is SGHTA and CDR2 is FQGNSA in the germline V gene. This CDR3 is built from 14 residues. V was trimmed by 3 bases and J by 2 bases, leaving 10 bases between them. CDR3 in amino acids: CASSFQDYNYGYTF. As DNA, the CDR3 is TGTGCCAGCAGCTTCCAGGACTACAACTATGGCTACACCTTC.

The V call is TRBV5-1, the J call TRBJ2-5, with 7 bases matching TRBD1. The CDR3 extends over 15 amino acids. The V segment lost 4 bases and the J segment 5 bases; nucleotides outside the gene matches: 11. Germline CDR1 reads SGHRS; CDR2 reads YFSETQ. This CDR3 reads CASSPRQGGWETQYF. CDR3 bases: TGCGCCAGCAGCCCAAGACAGGGCGGGTGGGAGACCCAGTACTTC.

This clonotype was detected a few times. The rearrangement uses TRBV4-3 and TRBJ2-3; possible D gene TRBD2, 6 bases. This CDR3 spans 13 amino acids. V lost 1 base to trimming and J lost 8 bases, with 10 bases between them. CDR1 is LGHNA, CDR2 YSLEER, per germline. DNA for the CDR3: TGCGCCAGCAGCCAAGGAACCGGGAGTACGCAGTATTTT. This codes for CASSQGTGSTQYF.

This clonotype was detected many times. This chain joins TRBV6-2 or TRBV6-3 and TRBJ2-7; TRBD2 agrees at 8 bases. Germline loops: CDR1 MNHEY, CDR2 SVGEGT. The V segment lost 4 bases and the J segment 5 bases; nucleotides outside the gene matches: 10. The CDR3 is 15 residues long. This CDR3 reads CASSSPTAGANEQYF. In nucleotides, the CDR3 is TGTGCCAGCAGTTCCCCAACAGCGGGAGCAAACGAGCAGTACTTC.

The chain employs TRBV20-1 and TRBJ2-3; possible D gene TRBD2, 5 bases. Trimming cost V 5 bases and J 2 bases, with 17 bases left between them. This CDR3 spans 15 amino acids. CDR1 is DFQATT and CDR2 is SNEGSKA in the germline V gene (reference sequence). The CDR3 protein is CSALRPSGPTDTQYF. The CDR3 DNA reads TGCAGTGCTCTGCGTCCGAGCGGACCCACAGATACGCAGTATTTT.

This clonotype has just a few counts. V usage is TRBV19 and J usage is TRBJ2-1; D uncertain. V was cut by 1 base and J by 2 bases, with 9 bases left in between. This CDR3 has 15 amino acids. Germline V gives CDR1 LNHDA, CDR2 SQIVND (reference sequence). CDR3 loop: CASSIAQIPYNEQFF. The DNA for the CDR3 is TGTGCCAGTAGTATAGCACAGATACCCTACAATGAGCAGTTCTTC.

This clonotype was observed a few times. The chain employs TRBV29-1 and TRBJ1-1; D is ambiguous. V lost 4 bases and J lost 1, with 7 bases in between. This CDR3 region has 12 residues. Germline-derived CDR1 and CDR2 are SQVTM and ANQGSEA. CDR3 region: CSVGFRNTEAFF. CDR3 nucleotide sequence: TGCAGCGTTGGATTCCGGAACACTGAAGCTTTCTTT.

There are many counts of this clonotype. The chain is built from TRBV5-6 and TRBJ2-1; D unresolved. Trimming removed 3 bases from V and 0 bases from J, with 19 bases in between. Germline loops: CDR1 SGHDT, CDR2 YYEEEE. This CDR3 comprises 18 residues. The CDR3 coding sequence is TGTGCCAGCAGCTACCGTGGTATAACCAAGTTCTCCTACAATGAGCAGTTCTTC. Protein sequence: CASSYRGITKFSYNEQFF.

This sequence joins TRBV20-1 and TRBJ2-5; D is perhaps TRBD2 (5 bases). CDR3 length: 15 residues. The germline V gene encodes CDR1 DFQATT and CDR2 SNEGSKA (reference sequence). Between the trimmed V and J ends, which lost 3 bases and 1 base, there was a span of 15 bases. The CDR3, as DNA: TGCAGTGCTAGGAGCCAGCGGAGCCTCCAAGAGACCCAGTACTTC. It codes for CSARSQRSLQETQYF.